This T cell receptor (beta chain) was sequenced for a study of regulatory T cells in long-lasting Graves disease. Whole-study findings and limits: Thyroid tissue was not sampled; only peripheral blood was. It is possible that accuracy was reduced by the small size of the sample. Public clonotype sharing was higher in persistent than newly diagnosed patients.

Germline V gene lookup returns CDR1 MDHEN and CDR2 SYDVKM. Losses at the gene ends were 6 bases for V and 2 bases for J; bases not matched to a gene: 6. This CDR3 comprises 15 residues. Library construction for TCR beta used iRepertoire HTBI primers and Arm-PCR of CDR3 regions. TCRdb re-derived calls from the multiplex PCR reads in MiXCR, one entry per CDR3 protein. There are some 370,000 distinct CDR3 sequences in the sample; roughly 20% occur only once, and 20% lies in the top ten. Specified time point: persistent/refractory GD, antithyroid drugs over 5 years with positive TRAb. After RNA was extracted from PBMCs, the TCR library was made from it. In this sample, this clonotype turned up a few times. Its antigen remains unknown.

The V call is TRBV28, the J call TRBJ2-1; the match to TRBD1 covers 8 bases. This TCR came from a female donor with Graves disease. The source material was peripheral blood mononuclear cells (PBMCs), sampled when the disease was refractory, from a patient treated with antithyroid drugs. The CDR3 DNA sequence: TGTGCCAGCAGCGGACAGGGTAGAGCCTACAATGAGCAGTTCTTC. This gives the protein CASSGQGRAYNEQFF.